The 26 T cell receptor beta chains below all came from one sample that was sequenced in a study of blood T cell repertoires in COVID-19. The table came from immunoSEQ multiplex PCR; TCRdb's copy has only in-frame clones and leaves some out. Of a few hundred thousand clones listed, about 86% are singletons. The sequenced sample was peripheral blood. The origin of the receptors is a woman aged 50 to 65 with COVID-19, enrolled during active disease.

The CDR3 sequence is CATSNWDRANIQYF. The CDR3 nucleotides read TGTGCCACCAGCAACTGGGACAGGGCCAACATTCAGTACTTC. The rearrangement uses TRBV15 and TRBJ2-4; 9 bases fit TRBD1. CDR1 is LNHNV and CDR2 is YYDKDF in the germline V gene (reference sequence). V lost 4 bases, J lost 7 bases, and 5 bases stayed unmatched. CDR3 length: 14 residues.

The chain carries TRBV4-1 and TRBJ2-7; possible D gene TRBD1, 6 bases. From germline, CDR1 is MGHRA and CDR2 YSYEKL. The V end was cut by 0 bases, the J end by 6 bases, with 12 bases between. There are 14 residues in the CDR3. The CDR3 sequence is CASSQDGQGGEQYV. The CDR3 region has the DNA TGCGCCAGCAGCCAAGATGGCCAAGGGGGCGAGCAGTACGTC.

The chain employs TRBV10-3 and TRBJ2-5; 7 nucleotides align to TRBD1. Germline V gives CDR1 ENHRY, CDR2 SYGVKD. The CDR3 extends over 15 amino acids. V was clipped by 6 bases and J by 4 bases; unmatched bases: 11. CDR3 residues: CAISFKTGQGETQYF. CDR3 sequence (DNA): TGTGCCATCAGCTTTAAGACAGGGCAGGGAGAGACCCAGTACTTC.

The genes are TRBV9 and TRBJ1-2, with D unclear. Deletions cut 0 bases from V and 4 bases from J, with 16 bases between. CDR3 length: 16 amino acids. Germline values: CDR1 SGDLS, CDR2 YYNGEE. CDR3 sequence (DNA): TGTGCCAGCAGCGTAGCCCCCTACGCGGGGTCCTATGGCTACACCTTC. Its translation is CASSVAPYAGSYGYTF.

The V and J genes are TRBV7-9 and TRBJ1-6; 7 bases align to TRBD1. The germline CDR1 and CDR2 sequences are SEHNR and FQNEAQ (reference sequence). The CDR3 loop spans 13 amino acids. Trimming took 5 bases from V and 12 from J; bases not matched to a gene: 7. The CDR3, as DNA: TGTGCCAGCAGCCTTTCGACAGGGTTACCCCTCCACTTT. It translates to CASSLSTGLPLHF.

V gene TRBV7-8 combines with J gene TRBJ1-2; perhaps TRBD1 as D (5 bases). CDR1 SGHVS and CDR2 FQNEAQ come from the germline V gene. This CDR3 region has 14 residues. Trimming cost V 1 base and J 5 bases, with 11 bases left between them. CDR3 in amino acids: CASSLESQGYGYTF. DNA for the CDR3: TGTGCCAGCAGCTTAGAGTCCCAGGGTTATGGCTACACCTTC.

The CDR3 DNA follows: TGTGCCAGCAGCTTCGCCTCCAGGGACATCCTAAACACCTTC. It translates to CASSFASRDILNTF. The chain recombines TRBV5-5 with TRBJ1-2; D is possibly TRBD1 (6 bases). From germline, CDR1 is SGHKS and CDR2 YYEKEE (reference sequence). V dropped 2 bases and J dropped 12 bases, with 20 bases sitting between them. CDR3 length: 14 residues.

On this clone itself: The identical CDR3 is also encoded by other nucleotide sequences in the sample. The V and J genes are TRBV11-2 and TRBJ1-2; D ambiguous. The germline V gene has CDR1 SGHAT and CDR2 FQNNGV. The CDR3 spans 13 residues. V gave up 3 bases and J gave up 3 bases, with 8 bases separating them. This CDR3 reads CASSLVSDYGYTF. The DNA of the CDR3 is TGTGCCAGCAGCTTGGTGTCAGACTATGGCTACACCTTC.

CDR3 nucleotides: TGTGCCAGCAGTTTACAGGGTGGGGACACTGAAGCTTTCTTT. It yields the protein CASSLQGGDTEAFF. The chain uses TRBV28 and TRBJ1-1; tentatively, D is TRBD1 (5 bases). V was clipped by 2 bases and J by 3 bases, with 10 bases between them. The CDR3 length is 14 residues. Germline V CDR1 and CDR2: MDHEN, SYDVKM.

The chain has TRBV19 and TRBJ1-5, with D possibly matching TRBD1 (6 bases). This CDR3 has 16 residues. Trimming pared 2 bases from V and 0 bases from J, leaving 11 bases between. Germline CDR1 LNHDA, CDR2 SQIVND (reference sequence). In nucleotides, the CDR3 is TGTGCCAGTAGTATACAGGGGATTTATAGCAATCAGCCCCAGCATTTT. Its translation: CASSIQGIYSNQPQHF.

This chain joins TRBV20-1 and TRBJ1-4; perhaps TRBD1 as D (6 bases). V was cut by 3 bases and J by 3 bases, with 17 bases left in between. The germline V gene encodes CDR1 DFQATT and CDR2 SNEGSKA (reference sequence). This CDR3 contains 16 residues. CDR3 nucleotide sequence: TGCAGTGCTAGTCCACGGCGGGGGCTGGCTAATGAAAAACTGTTTTTT. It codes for CSASPRRGLANEKLFF.

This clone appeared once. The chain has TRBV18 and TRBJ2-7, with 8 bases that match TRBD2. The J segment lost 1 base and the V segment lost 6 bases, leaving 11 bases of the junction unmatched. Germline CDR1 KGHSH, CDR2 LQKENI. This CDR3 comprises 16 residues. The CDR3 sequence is CASSPLSGGLSYEQYF. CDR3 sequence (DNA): TGTGCCAGCTCCCCCTTGAGCGGGGGCCTATCCTACGAGCAGTACTTC.

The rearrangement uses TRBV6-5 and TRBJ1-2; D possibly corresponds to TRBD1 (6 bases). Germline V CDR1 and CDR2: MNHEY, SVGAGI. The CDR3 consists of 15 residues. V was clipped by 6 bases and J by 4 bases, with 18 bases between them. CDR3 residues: CASRLGRQESYGYTF. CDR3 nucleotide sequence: TGTGCCAGCAGGCTCGGTAGACAGGAGAGCTATGGCTACACCTTC.

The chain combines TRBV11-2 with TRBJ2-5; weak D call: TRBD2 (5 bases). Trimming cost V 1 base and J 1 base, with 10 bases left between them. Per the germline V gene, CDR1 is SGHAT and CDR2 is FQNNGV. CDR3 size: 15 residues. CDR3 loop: CASSLALGSQETQYF. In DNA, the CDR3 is TGTGCCAGCAGCTTAGCCCTAGGGAGCCAAGAGACCCAGTACTTC.

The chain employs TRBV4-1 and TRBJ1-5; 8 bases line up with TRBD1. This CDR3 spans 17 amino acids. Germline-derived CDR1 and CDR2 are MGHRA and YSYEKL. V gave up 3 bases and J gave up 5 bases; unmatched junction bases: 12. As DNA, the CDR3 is TGCGCCAGCAGCCACGTAGTGACAGGGGTGGGTTATCAGCCCCAGCATTTT. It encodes CASSHVVTGVGYQPQHF.

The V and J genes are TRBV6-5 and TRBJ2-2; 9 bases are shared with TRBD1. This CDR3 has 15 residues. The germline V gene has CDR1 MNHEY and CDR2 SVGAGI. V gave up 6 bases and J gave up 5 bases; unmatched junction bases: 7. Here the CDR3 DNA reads TGTGCCAGCAGCCGTACAGGGGGCGGAACCGGGGAGCTGTTTTTT. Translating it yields CASSRTGGGTGELFF.

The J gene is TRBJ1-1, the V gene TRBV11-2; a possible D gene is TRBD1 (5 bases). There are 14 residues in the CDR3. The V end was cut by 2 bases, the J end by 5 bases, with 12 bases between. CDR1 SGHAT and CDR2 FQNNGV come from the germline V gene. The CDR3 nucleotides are TGTGCCAGCAGCTTATTTCTGGGGGGAACTGAAGCTTTCTTT. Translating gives CASSLFLGGTEAFF.

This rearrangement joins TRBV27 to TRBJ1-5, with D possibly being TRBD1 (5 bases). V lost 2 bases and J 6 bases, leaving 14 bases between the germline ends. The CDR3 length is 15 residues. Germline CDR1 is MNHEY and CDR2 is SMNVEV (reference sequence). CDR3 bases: TGTGCCAGCAGTTTAGGCCCGGGGGGAGGTCAGCCCCAGCATTTT. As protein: CASSLGPGGGQPQHF.

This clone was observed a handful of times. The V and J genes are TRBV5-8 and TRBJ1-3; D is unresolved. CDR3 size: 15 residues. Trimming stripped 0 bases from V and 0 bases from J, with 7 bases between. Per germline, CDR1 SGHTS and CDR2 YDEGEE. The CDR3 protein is CASSLGSSSGNTIYF. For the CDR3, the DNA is TGTGCCAGCAGCTTGGGCTCTAGCTCTGGAAACACCATATATTTT.

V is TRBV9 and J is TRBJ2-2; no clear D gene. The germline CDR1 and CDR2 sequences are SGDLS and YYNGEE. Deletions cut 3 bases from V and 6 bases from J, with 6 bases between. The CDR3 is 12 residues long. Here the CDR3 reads CASSAGPGELFF. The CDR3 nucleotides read TGTGCCAGCAGCGCTGGGCCCGGGGAGCTGTTTTTT.

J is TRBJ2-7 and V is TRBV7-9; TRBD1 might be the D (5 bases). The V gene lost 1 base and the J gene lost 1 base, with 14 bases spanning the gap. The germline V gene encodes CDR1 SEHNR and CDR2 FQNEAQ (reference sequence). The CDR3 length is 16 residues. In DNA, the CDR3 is TGTGCCAGCAGCTTAGAACGGTTTCAGGGATCCTACGAGCAGTACTTC. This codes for CASSLERFQGSYEQYF.

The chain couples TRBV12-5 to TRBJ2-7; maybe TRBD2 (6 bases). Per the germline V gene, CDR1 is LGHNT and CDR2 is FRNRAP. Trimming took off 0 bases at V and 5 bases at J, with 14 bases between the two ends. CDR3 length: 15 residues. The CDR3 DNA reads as TGTGCTAGTGGTTTGGTACGAGGAGGGTGGAACGAGCAGTACTTC. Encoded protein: CASGLVRGGWNEQYF.

Here the CDR3 DNA reads TGTGCCAGCAGTGAAGCCGCCGTGGGGGGGCAGGGCTATGGCTACACCTTC. Protein sequence: CASSEAAVGGQGYGYTF. This chain links TRBV6-1 with TRBJ1-2; D might be TRBD1 (6 bases). The CDR3 runs to 17 residues. The V end lost 0 bases, the J end lost 4 bases, and 18 bases lay between the germline ends. The germline CDR1 and CDR2 sequences are MNHNS and SASEGT.

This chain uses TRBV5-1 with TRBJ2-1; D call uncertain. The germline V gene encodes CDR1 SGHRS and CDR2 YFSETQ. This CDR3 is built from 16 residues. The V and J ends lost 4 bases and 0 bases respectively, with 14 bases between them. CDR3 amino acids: CASSPRVSISYNEQFF. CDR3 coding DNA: TGCGCCAGCAGCCCCCGGGTCTCTATCTCCTACAATGAGCAGTTCTTC. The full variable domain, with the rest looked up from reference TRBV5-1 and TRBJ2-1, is KAGVTQTPRYLIKTRGQQVTLSCSPISGHRSVSWYQQTPGQGLQFLFEYFSETQRNKGNFPGRFSGRQFSNSRSEMNVSTLELGDSALYLCASSPRVSISYNEQFFGPGTRLTVL.

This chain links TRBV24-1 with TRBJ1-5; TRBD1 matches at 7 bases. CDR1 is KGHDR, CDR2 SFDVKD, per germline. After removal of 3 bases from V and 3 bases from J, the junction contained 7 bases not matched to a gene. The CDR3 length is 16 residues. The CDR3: CATSDPRQGFNQPQHF. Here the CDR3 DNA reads TGTGCCACCAGTGATCCCCGACAGGGTTTCAATCAGCCCCAGCATTTT.

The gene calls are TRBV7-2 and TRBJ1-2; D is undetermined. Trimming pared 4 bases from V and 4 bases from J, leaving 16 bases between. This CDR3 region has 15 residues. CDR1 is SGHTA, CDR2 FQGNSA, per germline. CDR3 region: CASSSPTGGSYGYTF. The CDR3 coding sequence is TGTGCCAGCAGCTCTCCCACCGGAGGGTCCTATGGCTACACCTTC.